This T cell receptor (beta chain) came from a study of cytomegalovirus exposure and HLA in healthy donors. For the study at large: HLA-typed donors were the source of roughly 85 million unique TCRs held in an early data release.

The PCR contained 60 Vbeta and 13 Jbeta primers. Assay used: immunoSEQ multiplex PCR; TCRdb lists only in-frame clones, some missing. The table lists more than 50,000 clones, roughly 70% of them singletons, with approximately 30% in the top ten. This clone occurred a few times. Material for sequencing was PBMCs. The clonotype comes from a man in his forties or fifties in good health and CMV-seropositive.

The CDR3 sequence is CASSSLGRTGTSLHF. The CDR3 nucleotides read TGTGCCAGCAGCTCCCTAGGGCGGACAGGTACCTCCCTCCACTTT. V gene TRBV7-2 combines with J gene TRBJ1-6; TRBD1 agrees at 7 bases. This CDR3 has 15 amino acids. From germline, CDR1 is SGHTA and CDR2 FQGNSA. V trimming: 4 bases; J trimming: 14 bases; junction bases outside the gene matches: 14.